The 27 T cell receptor beta chains below were found in one sample sequenced in a study of OX40 agonist ivuxolimab in advanced cancers. Profiled with immunoSEQ multiplex PCR; TCRdb holds only in-frame clones, not every one. Here the sample spans about 93,000 clones, 94% being singletons. Specimen: CD4+ or CD8+ T cells sorted from blood, collected in a trial of the OX40 agonist ivuxolimab. The receptors originated from an adult with an advanced solid tumor such as melanoma, head and neck, liver or kidney cancer.

V and J are TRBV5-8 and TRBJ2-7; TRBD1 aligns across 8 bases. CDR1 and CDR2 (germline): SGHTS, YDEGEE. With 1 base clipped from V and 0 bases from J, the junction kept 3 bases outside the gene matches. The CDR3 totals 15 residues. CDR3 in DNA: TGTGCCAGCAGCTTGTGGACAGGGTCCTCCTACGAGCAGTACTTC. Translating it yields CASSLWTGSSYEQYF. Complete variable domain (other parts from reference TRBV5-8 and TRBJ2-7): EAGVTQSPTHLIKTRGQQATLRCSPISGHTSVYWYQQALGLGLQFLLWYDEGEERNRGNFPPRFSGRQFPNYSSELNVNALELEDSALYLCASSLWTGSSYEQYFGPGTRLTVT.

The V and J genes are TRBV6-1 and TRBJ2-3; D may be TRBD2 (5 bases). CDR1 and CDR2 from the germline V gene are MNHNS and SASEGT. V shed 0 bases and J shed 10 bases, with 8 bases lying between them. This CDR3 comprises 12 residues. CDR3 DNA: TGTGCCAGCAGTGAAGCGGAGGCCTCGCAGTATTTT. Translating it yields CASSEAEASQYF.

This clone has more than one count but fewer than ten. CDR3 nucleotide sequence: TGTGCCAGCAGTTACGCCAGGCACTATGGCTACACCTTC. This gives the protein CASSYARHYGYTF. V is TRBV6-5 and J is TRBJ1-2; D is unresolved. There are 13 residues in the CDR3. V was clipped by 2 bases and J by 3 bases, with 7 bases between them. CDR1 and CDR2 (germline): MNHEY, SVGAGI.

The chain carries TRBV4-1 and TRBJ2-1; D possibly corresponds to TRBD2 (5 bases). Germline CDR1 reads MGHRA; CDR2 reads YSYEKL. The V end lost 1 base, the J end lost 8 bases, and 9 bases lay between the germline ends. The CDR3 sequence is 13 residues long. For the CDR3, the DNA is TGCGCCAGCAGCCAAGTAATGGGAGATGAGCAGTTCTTC. Translating it yields CASSQVMGDEQFF.

CDR3 nucleotide sequence: TGTGCCAGCACCCGGGGGGACTATGGCTACACCTTC. Translating it yields CASTRGDYGYTF. The chain has TRBV2 and TRBJ1-2, with D perhaps TRBD1 (5 bases). With 7 bases removed from V and 3 bases from J, the gap between germline ends came to 9 bases. Germline V CDR1 and CDR2: SNHLY, FYNNEI. This CDR3 spans 12 amino acids.

The chain has TRBV27 and TRBJ2-6, with no clear D. Germline CDR1 MNHEY, CDR2 SMNVEV (reference sequence). CDR3 length: 15 amino acids. V was clipped by 5 bases and J by 0 bases, with 8 bases between them. The CDR3 loop is CASSPVFSGANVLTF. Written as DNA, the CDR3 is TGTGCCAGCAGTCCCGTATTCTCTGGGGCCAACGTCCTGACTTTC. The full variable domain, its missing parts supplied by reference TRBV27 and TRBJ2-6, is EAQVTQNPRYLITVTGKKLTVTCSQNMNHEYMSWYRQDPGLGLRQIYYSMNVEVTDKGDVPEGYKVSRKEKRNFPLILESPSPNQTSLYFCASSPVFSGANVLTFGAGSRLTVL.

This rearrangement joins TRBV5-6 to TRBJ1-2; D is possibly TRBD1 (6 bases). The germline gives CDR1 SGHDT, CDR2 YYEEEE. V lost 6 bases and J lost 4, with 16 bases in between. This CDR3 contains 14 residues. CDR3 region: CASNLRQDPYGYTF. The CDR3 DNA follows: TGTGCCAGCAACCTTAGACAGGACCCCTATGGCTACACCTTC.

The rearrangement joins TRBV4-1 to TRBJ1-2; D is perhaps TRBD1 (5 bases). From germline, CDR1 is MGHRA and CDR2 YSYEKL. The V and J ends lost 1 base and 2 bases respectively, with 11 bases between them. This CDR3 is 15 amino acids long. CDR3 protein: CASSQGPGGNYGYTF. CDR3 bases: TGCGCCAGCAGCCAAGGTCCGGGGGGGAACTATGGCTACACCTTC.

The V gene is TRBV7-9, the J gene TRBJ2-3, with D perhaps TRBD1 (5 bases). The V gene lost 1 base and the J gene lost 4 bases, with 12 bases spanning the gap. CDR1 is SEHNR and CDR2 is FQNEAQ in the germline V gene (reference sequence). The CDR3 runs to 15 residues. CDR3 in amino acids: CASSLGAGNADTQYF. DNA of the CDR3: TGTGCCAGCAGCTTAGGAGCAGGGAACGCAGATACGCAGTATTTT.

The chain joins TRBV29-1 to TRBJ2-3; weak D call: TRBD2 (6 bases). Germline V lookup: CDR1 SQVTM, CDR2 ANQGSEA. CDR3 length: 14 amino acids. Trimming cost V 6 bases and J 5 bases, with 18 bases left between them. The CDR3 DNA is TGCAGCGTGTTCAGGACTATGGTAATAGATACGCAGTATTTT. Translation gives CSVFRTMVIDTQYF.

The chain carries TRBV13 and TRBJ1-1, with D tentatively TRBD1 (6 bases). This CDR3 is built from 14 residues. Germline CDR1 PRHDT, CDR2 FYEKMQ (reference sequence). Between the trimmed V and J ends, which lost 5 bases and 1 base, there was a span of 11 bases. CDR3 coding DNA: TGTGCCAGCAGCCACCTAGGGGGGAACACTGAAGCTTTCTTT. Translating it yields CASSHLGGNTEAFF.

V and J are TRBV11-2 and TRBJ2-7; D uncertain. V lost 5 bases, J lost 4 bases, and 12 bases lay in between. Germline CDR1 is SGHAT and CDR2 is FQNNGV. This CDR3 spans 13 amino acids. The DNA for the CDR3 is TGTGCCAGCAGCCCCAACAGTTGGTACGAGCAGTACTTC. Translation gives CASSPNSWYEQYF.

This sequence joins TRBV5-1 and TRBJ1-5, with TRBD1 matching 7 bases. Trimming took 2 bases from V and 11 from J; bases not matched to a gene: 10. CDR1 and CDR2 from the germline V gene are SGHRS and YFSETQ. This CDR3 spans 14 amino acids. Here the CDR3 DNA reads TGCGCCAGCAGCTTTACAGGGGTGGAAGGGGCCCAGCATTTT. Residues: CASSFTGVEGAQHF.

The genes are TRBV15 and TRBJ2-7; possibly TRBD2 for D (5 bases). CDR1 is LNHNV, CDR2 YYDKDF, per germline (reference sequence). This CDR3 contains 14 residues. V gave up 0 bases and J gave up 5 bases, with 11 bases separating them. The CDR3 protein is CATSRDMRGNEQYF. CDR3 coding DNA: TGTGCCACCAGCAGAGATATGCGAGGGAACGAGCAGTACTTC.

This sequence joins TRBV19 and TRBJ1-1; D is unresolved. V was clipped by 3 bases and J by 3 bases, with 11 bases between them. Germline V gene data show CDR1 as LNHDA and CDR2 as SQIVND (reference sequence). CDR3 length equals 14 residues. CDR3 loop: CASSITASYTEAFF. The CDR3 DNA sequence: TGTGCCAGTAGTATCACGGCCAGTTACACTGAAGCTTTCTTT.

The V call is TRBV19, the J call TRBJ1-3, with TRBD1 as a possible D gene (5 bases). Trimming removed 3 bases at V and 1 base at J, with 13 bases between. The CDR3 consists of 16 residues. Per germline, CDR1 LNHDA and CDR2 SQIVND (reference sequence). This chain's CDR3 is CASSILTAHSGNTIYF. CDR3 sequence (DNA): TGTGCCAGTAGTATCTTGACAGCTCATTCTGGAAACACCATATATTTT. The whole variable domain, remainder taken from reference TRBV19 and TRBJ1-3, is DGGITQSPKYLFRKEGQNVTLSCEQNLNHDAMYWYRQDPGQGLRLIYYSQIVNDFQKGDIAEGYSVSREKKESFPLTVTSAQKNPTAFYLCASSILTAHSGNTIYFGEGSWLTVV.

This chain uses TRBV11-2 with TRBJ1-2; TRBD1 matches at 7 bases. The CDR3 runs to 13 residues. J lost 6 bases, V lost 1 base, and 2 bases had no gene match. CDR1 is SGHAT and CDR2 is FQNNGV in the germline V gene. CDR3 sequence (DNA): TGTGCCAGCAGCTTAGCAGGGGGGGATGGCTACACCTTC. This translates into CASSLAGGDGYTF.

This chain connects TRBV7-6 to TRBJ2-7; TRBD2 is a possible D gene (6 bases). V was trimmed by 3 bases and J by 2 bases, leaving 8 bases between them. The CDR3 is 13 residues long. Germline V gene data show CDR1 as SGHVS and CDR2 as FNYEAQ. CDR3 loop: CASSFGGAYEQYF. CDR3 sequence (DNA): TGTGCCAGCAGCTTCGGGGGAGCCTACGAGCAGTACTTC.

The chain is built from TRBV7-2 and TRBJ2-2; D call uncertain. Per the germline V gene, CDR1 is SGHTA and CDR2 is FQGNSA. The CDR3 extends over 15 amino acids. Deletions cut 1 base from V and 1 base from J, with 7 bases between. CDR3 coding DNA: TGTGCCAGCAGCTTAGTTAGCCGGAACACCGGGGAGCTGTTTTTT. It translates to CASSLVSRNTGELFF.

This clone was counted once. The gene calls are TRBV13 and TRBJ2-3; D not certain. CDR3 length: 15 residues. V was pared by 4 bases and J by 2 bases, with 13 bases between. CDR1 PRHDT and CDR2 FYEKMQ come from the germline V gene (reference sequence). This CDR3 reads CASSSLGLPTDTQYF. The CDR3 DNA is TGTGCCAGCAGCTCCCTAGGCCTCCCCACAGATACGCAGTATTTT.

The V and J genes are TRBV4-3 and TRBJ1-4; D is unclear. The CDR3 has 16 amino acids. Trimming left V 0 bases short and J 7 bases short, with 15 bases between. Germline CDR1 and CDR2: LGHNA and YSLEER. As DNA, the CDR3 is TGCGCCAGCAGCCAAGATGGTCAGTATCGTAGTGAAAAACTGTTTTTT. It specifies CASSQDGQYRSEKLFF.

The chain joins TRBV12-5 to TRBJ2-5, with D hard to call. The germline gives CDR1 LGHNT, CDR2 FRNRAP. This CDR3 contains 11 residues. Trimming cost V 7 bases and J 5 bases, with 8 bases left between them. Written as DNA, the CDR3 is TGTGCTAGTGCCATAGTTGAGACCCAGTACTTC. Translated, it gives CASAIVETQYF.

The chain joins TRBV13 to TRBJ2-7; D perhaps matches TRBD1 (5 bases). Germline lookup yields CDR1 PRHDT and CDR2 FYEKMQ (reference sequence). With 2 bases removed from V and 2 bases from J, the gap between germline ends came to 13 bases. The CDR3 runs 15 residues. The CDR3 DNA follows: TGTGCCAGCAGCTTAACAGAGACAGCAACCTACGAGCAGTACTTC. This translates into CASSLTETATYEQYF.

In this sample, this clone turned up once. The V gene is TRBV10-3, the J gene TRBJ2-7, with 9 bases aligning to TRBD2. The germline CDR1 and CDR2 sequences are ENHRY and SYGVKD. The CDR3 has 14 residues. V lost 2 bases, J lost 3 bases, and 2 bases stayed unmatched. CDR3 nucleotide sequence: TGTGCCATCAGTGAGAGCGGGGGGAACTACGAGCAGTACTTC. This codes for CAISESGGNYEQYF.

This chain joins TRBV4-3 and TRBJ1-2, with 8 bases lining up with TRBD1. Trimming took 0 bases from V and 2 from J; bases not matched to a gene: 5. Germline V gene sequence: CDR1 LGHNA, CDR2 YSLEER. This CDR3 comprises 16 residues. In nucleotides, the CDR3 is TGCGCCAGCAGCCAAGATCCAGGGGGCGCGAACTATGGCTACACCTTC. Protein sequence: CASSQDPGGANYGYTF.

This chain joins TRBV10-3 and TRBJ2-7, with 8 bases matching TRBD2. The CDR3 spans 15 residues. Germline V gene data show CDR1 as ENHRY and CDR2 as SYGVKD. The ends lost 4 bases at V and 4 bases at J; junction bases unmatched: 9. The CDR3 nucleotides are TGTGCCATCAGTGCCCCGGGGGGGGGCGGGTACGAGCAGTACTTC. As protein: CAISAPGGGGYEQYF.

This clone is a singleton in its sample. The chain recombines TRBV27 with TRBJ2-3; 9 nucleotides align to TRBD2. The V and J ends lost 10 bases and 0 bases, in that order; junction bases with no gene match: 8. CDR1 and CDR2 from the germline V gene are MNHEY and SMNVEV (reference sequence). The CDR3 consists of 15 residues. The CDR3 reads CATKGGGASTDTQYF. As DNA, the CDR3 is TGTGCCACCAAGGGCGGGGGGGCTAGCACAGATACGCAGTATTTT.